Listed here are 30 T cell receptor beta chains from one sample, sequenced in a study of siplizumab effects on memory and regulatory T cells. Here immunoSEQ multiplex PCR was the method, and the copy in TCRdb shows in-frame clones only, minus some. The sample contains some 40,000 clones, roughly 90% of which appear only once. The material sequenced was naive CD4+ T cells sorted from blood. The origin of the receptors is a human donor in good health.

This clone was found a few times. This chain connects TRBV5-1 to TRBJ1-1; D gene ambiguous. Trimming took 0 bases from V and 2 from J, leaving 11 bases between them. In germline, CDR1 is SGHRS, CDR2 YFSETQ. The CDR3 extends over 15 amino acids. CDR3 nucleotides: TGCGCCAGCAGCTTGGTTCTGGGAACTAACACTGAAGCTTTCTTT. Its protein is CASSLVLGTNTEAFF.

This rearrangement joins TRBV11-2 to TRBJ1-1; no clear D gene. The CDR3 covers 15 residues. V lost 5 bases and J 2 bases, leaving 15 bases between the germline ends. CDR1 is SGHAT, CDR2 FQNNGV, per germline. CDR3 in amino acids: CASSPRRQLNTEAFF. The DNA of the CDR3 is TGTGCCAGCAGCCCTCGCCGGCAGCTTAACACTGAAGCTTTCTTT.

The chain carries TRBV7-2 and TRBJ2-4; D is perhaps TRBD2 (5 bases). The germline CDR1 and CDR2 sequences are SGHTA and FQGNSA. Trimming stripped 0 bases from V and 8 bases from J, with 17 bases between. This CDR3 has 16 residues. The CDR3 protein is CASSLASGLPLHIQYF. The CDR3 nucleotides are TGTGCCAGCAGCTTAGCGAGCGGTCTCCCGTTGCACATTCAGTACTTC. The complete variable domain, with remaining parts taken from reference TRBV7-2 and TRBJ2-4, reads GAGVSQSPSNKVTEKGKDVELRCDPISGHTALYWYRQSLGQGLEFLIYFQGNSAPDKSGLPSDRFSAERTGGSVSTLTIQRTQQEDSAVYLCASSLASGLPLHIQYFGAGTRLSVL.

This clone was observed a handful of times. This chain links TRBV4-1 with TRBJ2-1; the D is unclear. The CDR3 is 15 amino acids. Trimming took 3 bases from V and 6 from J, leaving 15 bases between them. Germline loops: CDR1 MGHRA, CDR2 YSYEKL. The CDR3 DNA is TGCGCCAGCAGCCAGCTTGGGCTGATGAGCAATGAGCAGTTCTTC. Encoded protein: CASSQLGLMSNEQFF.

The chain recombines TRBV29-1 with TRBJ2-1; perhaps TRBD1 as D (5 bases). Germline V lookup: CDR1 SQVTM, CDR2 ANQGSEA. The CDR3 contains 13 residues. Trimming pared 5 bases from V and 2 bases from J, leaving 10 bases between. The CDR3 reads CSVRQSTYNEQFF. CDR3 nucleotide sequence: TGCAGCGTTAGACAGAGCACCTACAATGAGCAGTTCTTC.

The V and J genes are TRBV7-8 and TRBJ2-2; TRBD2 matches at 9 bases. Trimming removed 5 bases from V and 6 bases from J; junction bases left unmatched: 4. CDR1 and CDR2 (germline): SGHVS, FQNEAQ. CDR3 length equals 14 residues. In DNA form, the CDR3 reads TGTGCCAGCAGCACCCTAGCGGGGCCCGGGGAGCTGTTTTTT. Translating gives CASSTLAGPGELFF.

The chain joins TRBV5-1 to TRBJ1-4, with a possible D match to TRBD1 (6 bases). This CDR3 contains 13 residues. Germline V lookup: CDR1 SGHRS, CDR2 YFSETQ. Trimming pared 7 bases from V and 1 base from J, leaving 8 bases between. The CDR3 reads CASRQETNEKLFF. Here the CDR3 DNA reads TGCGCCAGCCGACAGGAAACTAATGAAAAACTGTTTTTT.

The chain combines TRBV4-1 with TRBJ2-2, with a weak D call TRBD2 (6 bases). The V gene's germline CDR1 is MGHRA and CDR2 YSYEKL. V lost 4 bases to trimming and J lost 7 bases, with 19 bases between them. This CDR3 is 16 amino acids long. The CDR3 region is CASSPITGTLSGELFF. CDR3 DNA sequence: TGCGCCAGCAGCCCTATAACCGGGACTTTGAGCGGGGAGCTGTTTTTT.

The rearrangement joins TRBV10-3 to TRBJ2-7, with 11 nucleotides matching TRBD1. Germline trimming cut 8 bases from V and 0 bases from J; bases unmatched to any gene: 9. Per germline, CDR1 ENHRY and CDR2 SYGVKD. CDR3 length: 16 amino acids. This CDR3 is CAISGLDRGLSYEQYF. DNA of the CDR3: TGTGCCATCTCTGGATTGGACAGGGGGCTCTCCTACGAGCAGTACTTC.

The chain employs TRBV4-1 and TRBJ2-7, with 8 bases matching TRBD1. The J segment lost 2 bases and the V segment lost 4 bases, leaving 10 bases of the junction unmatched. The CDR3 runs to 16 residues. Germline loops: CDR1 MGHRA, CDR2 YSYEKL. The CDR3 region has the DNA TGCGCCAGCAGCCTACCTATTGGACAGGGTCCCTACGAGCAGTACTTC. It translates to CASSLPIGQGPYEQYF.

CDR3 bases: TGTGCCAGCAGTGACCCCGGACAGGTGGCGAACGAGCAGTACTTC. Translated, it gives CASSDPGQVANEQYF. The chain uses TRBV25-1 and TRBJ2-7; 7 nucleotides line up with TRBD1. Trimming cost V 3 bases and J 5 bases; bases outside gene matches: 10. This CDR3 region has 15 residues. Germline values: CDR1 MGHDK, CDR2 SYGVNS.

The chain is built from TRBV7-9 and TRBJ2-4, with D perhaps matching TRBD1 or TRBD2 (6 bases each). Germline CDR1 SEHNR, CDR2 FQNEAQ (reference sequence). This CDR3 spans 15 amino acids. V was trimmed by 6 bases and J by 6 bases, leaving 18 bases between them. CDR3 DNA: TGTGCCAGCAGTTCAGGGGCGGGGCCTTTAAACATTCAGTACTTC. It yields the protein CASSSGAGPLNIQYF.

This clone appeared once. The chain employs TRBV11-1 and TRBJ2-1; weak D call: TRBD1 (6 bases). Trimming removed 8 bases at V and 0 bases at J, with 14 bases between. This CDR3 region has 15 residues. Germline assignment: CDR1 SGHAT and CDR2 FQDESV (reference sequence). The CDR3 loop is CASALGGSSYNEQFF. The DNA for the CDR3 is TGTGCCAGCGCCCTAGGGGGTAGCTCCTACAATGAGCAGTTCTTC.

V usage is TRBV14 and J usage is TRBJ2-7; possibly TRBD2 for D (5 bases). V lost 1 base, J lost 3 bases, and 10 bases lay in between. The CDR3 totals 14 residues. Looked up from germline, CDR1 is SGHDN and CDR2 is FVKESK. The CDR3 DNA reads TGTGCCAGCAGCCAAGCCCAGCGGATCTACGAGCAGTACTTC. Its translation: CASSQAQRIYEQYF.

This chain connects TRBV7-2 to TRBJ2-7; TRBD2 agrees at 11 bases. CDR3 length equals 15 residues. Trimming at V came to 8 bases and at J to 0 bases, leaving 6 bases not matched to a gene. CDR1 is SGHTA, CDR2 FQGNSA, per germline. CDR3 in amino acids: CASGGTSGPSYEQYF. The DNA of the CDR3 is TGTGCCAGCGGGGGGACTAGCGGCCCCTCCTACGAGCAGTACTTC.

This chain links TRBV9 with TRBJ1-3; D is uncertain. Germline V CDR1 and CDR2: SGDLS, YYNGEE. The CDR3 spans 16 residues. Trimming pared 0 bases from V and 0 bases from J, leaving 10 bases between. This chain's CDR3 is CASSVGEGPSGNTIYF. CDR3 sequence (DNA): TGTGCCAGCAGCGTAGGAGAAGGGCCCTCTGGAAACACCATATATTTT.

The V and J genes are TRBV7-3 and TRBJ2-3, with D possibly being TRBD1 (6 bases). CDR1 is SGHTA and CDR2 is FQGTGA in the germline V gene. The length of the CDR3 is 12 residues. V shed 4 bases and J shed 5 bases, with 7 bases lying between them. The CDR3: CASSSGEDTQYF. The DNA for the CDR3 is TGTGCCAGCAGCTCAGGGGAAGATACGCAGTATTTT.

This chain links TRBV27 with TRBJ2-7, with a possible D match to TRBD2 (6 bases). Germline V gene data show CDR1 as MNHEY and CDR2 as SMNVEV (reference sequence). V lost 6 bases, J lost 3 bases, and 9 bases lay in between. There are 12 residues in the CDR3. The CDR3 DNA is TGTGCCAGCAGCTCAGCGGGCTACGAGCAGTACTTC. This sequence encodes CASSSAGYEQYF.

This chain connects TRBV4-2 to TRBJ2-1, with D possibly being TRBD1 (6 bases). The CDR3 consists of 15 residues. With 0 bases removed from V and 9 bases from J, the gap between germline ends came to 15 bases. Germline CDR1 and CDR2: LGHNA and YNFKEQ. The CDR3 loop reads CASSQDWAPGAEQFF. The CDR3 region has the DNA TGTGCCAGCAGCCAAGATTGGGCACCAGGGGCTGAGCAGTTCTTC.

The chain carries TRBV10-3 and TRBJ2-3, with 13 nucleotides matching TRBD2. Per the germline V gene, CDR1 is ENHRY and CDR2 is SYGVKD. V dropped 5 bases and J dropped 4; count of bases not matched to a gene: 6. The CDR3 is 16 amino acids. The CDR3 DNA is TGTGCCATCAGTTCTGGACTAGCGGGAGCATCAGATACGCAGTATTTT. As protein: CAISSGLAGASDTQYF.

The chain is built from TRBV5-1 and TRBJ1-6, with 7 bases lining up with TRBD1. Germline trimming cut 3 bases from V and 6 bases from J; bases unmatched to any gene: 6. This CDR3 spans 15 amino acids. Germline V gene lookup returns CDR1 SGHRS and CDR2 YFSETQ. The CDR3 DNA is TGCGCCAGCAGCTCTGAGACAGGGATTAATTCACCCCTCCACTTT. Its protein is CASSSETGINSPLHF.

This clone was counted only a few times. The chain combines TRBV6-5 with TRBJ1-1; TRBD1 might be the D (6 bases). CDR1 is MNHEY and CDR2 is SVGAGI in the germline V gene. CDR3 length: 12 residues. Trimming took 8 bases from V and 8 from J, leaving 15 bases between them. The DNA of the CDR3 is TGTGCCAGCGGGGGGACAAGGATCGAAGCTTTCTTT. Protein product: CASGGTRIEAFF.

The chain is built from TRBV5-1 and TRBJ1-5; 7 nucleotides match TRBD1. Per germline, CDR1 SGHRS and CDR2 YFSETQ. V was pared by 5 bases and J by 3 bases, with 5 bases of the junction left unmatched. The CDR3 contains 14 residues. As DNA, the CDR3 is TGCGCCAGCAGATTAGGGACAGACAATCAGCCCCAGCATTTT. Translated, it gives CASRLGTDNQPQHF.

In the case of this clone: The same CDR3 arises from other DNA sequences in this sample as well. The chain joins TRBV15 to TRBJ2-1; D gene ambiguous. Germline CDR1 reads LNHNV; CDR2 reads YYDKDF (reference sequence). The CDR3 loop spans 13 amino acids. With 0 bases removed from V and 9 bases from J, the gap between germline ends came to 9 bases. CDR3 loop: CATSRDEVAEQFF. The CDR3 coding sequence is TGTGCCACCAGCAGAGATGAGGTTGCTGAGCAGTTCTTC.

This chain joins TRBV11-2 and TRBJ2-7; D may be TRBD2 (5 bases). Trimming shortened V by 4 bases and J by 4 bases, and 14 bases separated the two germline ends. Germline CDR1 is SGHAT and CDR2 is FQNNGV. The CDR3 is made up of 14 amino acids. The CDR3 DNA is TGTGCCAGCAGCTACACCAGAGGGCCTTACGAGCAGTACTTC. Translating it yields CASSYTRGPYEQYF.

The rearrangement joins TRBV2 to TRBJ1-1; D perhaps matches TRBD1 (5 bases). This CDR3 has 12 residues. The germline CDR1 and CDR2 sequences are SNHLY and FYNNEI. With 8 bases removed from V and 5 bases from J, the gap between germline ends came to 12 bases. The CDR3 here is CASQLWGTEAFF. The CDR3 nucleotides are TGTGCCAGCCAGCTGTGGGGGACTGAAGCTTTCTTT.

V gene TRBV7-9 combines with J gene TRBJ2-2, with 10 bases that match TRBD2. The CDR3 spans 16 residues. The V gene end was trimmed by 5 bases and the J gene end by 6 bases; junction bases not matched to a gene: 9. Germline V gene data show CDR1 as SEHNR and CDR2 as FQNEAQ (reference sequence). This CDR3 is CASSPTSGIFSGELFF. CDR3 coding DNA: TGTGCCAGCAGCCCAACTAGCGGGATATTTTCCGGGGAGCTGTTTTTT.

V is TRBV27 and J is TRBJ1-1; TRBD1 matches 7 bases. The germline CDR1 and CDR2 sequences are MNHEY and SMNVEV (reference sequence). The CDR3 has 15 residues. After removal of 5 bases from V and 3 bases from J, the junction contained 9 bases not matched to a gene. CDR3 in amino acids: CASSTPRQGHTEAFF. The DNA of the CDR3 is TGTGCCAGCAGTACACCCAGACAGGGTCACACTGAAGCTTTCTTT.

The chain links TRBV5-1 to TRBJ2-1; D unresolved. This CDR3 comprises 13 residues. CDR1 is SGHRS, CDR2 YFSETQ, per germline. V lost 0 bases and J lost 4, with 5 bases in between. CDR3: CASSLGAYNEQFF. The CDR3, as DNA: TGCGCCAGCAGCTTGGGAGCTTACAATGAGCAGTTCTTC.

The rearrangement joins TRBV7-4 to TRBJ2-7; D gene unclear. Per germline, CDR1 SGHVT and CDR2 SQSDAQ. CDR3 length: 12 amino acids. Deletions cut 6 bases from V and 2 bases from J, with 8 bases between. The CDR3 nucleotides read TGTGCCAGCAGAGGATATGCCTACGAGCAGTACTTC. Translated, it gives CASRGYAYEQYF. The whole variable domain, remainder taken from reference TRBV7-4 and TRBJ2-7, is GAGVSQSPRYKVAKRGRDVALRCDSISGHVTLYWYRQTLGQGSEVLTYSQSDAQRDKSGRPSGRFSAERPERSVSTLKIQRTEQGDSAVYLCASRGYAYEQYFGPGTRLTVT.